This T cell receptor (beta chain) came from a study of control samples from healthy donors and cancer patients. CDR1 MNHEY and CDR2 SMNVEV come from the germline V gene (reference sequence). Trimming took 1 base from V and 5 from J, leaving 9 bases between them. CDR3 length: 14 residues. Only in-frame clones appear in the TCRdb table, and some are missing; sequencing was by immunoSEQ multiplex PCR. This table has 100,000 to 150,000 clones, more than 90% appearing once. The rearrangement links TRBV27 to TRBJ1-5; D unclear. The TCR was taken from a man between 18 and 35 years old in good health. Specimen: blood. DNA for the CDR3: TGTGCCAGCAGTTTATTGGGTGTCGATCAGCCCCAGCATTTT. Protein sequence: CASSLLGVDQPQHF.